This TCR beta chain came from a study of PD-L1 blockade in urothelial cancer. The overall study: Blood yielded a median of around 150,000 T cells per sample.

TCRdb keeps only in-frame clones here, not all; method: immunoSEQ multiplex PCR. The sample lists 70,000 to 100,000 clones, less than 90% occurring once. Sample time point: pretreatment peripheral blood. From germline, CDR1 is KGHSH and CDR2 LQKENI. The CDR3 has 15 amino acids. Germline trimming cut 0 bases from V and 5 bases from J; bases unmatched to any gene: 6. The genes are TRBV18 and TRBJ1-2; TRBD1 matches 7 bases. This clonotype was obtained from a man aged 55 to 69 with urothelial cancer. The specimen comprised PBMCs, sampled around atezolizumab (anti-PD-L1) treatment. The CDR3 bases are TGTGCCAGCTCACCACCAACAGGGGAGACATATGGCTACACCTTC. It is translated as CASSPPTGETYGYTF.